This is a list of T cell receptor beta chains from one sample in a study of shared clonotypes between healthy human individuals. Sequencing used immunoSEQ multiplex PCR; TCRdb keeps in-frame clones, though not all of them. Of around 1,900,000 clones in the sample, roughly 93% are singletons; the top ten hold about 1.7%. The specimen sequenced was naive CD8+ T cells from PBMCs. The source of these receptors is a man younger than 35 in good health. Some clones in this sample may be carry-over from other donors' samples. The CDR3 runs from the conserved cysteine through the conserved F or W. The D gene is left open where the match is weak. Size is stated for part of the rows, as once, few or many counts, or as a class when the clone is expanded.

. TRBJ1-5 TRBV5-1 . CASSPGPGWGNQPQHF TGCGCCAGCAGCCCGGGGCCCGGGTGGGGCAATCAGCCCCAGCATTTT
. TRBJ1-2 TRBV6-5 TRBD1 CASSYLSGGPESYTF TGTGCCAGCAGTTACCTGTCAGGGGGCCCAGAGAGCTACACCTTC
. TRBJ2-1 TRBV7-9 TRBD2 CASSVGGSSYNEQFF TGTGCCAGCAGCGTCGGGGGGAGCTCCTACAATGAGCAGTTCTTC
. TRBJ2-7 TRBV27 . CASSLSQTYEQYF TGTGCCAGCAGTTTATCTCAAACCTACGAGCAGTACTTC
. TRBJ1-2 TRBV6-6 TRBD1 CASSATQRTGVYGYTF TGTGCCAGCAGTGCTACCCAGCGGACAGGGGTCTATGGCTACACCTTC
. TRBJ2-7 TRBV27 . CASSFGGVAYEQYF TGTGCCAGCAGTTTCGGGGGCGTTGCATACGAGCAGTACTTC
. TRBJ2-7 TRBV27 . CASRRRGGLNSYEQYF TGTGCCAGCAGACGGCGGGGTGGGCTAAACTCCTACGAGCAGTACTTC
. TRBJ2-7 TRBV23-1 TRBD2 CASSLRLEQGRLAGGYEQYF TGCGCCAGCAGTCTACGATTGGAACAGGGAAGACTAGCGGGAGGATACGAGCAGTACTTC
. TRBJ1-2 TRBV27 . CASSLLSGGNGYTF TGTGCCAGCAGTTTACTATCCGGTGGGAATGGCTACACCTTC
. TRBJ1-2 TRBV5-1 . CASRVGAYGYTF TGCGCCAGCAGGGTAGGGGCCTATGGCTACACCTTC
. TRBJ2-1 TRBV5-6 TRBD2 CASSLVNVLAGDNEQFF TGTGCCAGCAGCTTGGTCAACGTTCTAGCGGGAGACAATGAGCAGTTCTTC
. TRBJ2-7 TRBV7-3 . CASSFSFTGSAPHEQYF TGTGCCAGCAGCTTTTCCTTTACAGGGAGCGCGCCCCACGAGCAGTACTTC
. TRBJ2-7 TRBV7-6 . CASSLGGLAYEQYF TGTGCCAGCAGCTTAGGGGGCTTGGCCTACGAGCAGTACTTC
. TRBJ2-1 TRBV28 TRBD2 CASSPLYQLAGLSTHLHNEQFF TGTGCCAGCAGCCCACTCTATCAGCTAGCGGGACTATCGACCCACCTGCACAATGAGCAGTTCTTC
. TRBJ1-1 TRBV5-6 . CASSPTGMGTEAFF TGTGCCAGCAGTCCCACAGGGATGGGCACTGAAGCTTTCTTT
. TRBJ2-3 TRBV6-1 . CASSEGGDTYSGTDTQYF TGTGCCAGCAGTGAAGGGGGGGACACCTATTCTGGCACAGATACGCAGTATTTT
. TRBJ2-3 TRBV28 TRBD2 CASSSPREGFTDTQYF TGTGCCAGCAGTTCCCCACGGGAGGGATTTACAGATACGCAGTATTTT
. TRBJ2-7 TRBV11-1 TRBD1 CASSPQGEPTYEQYF TGTGCCAGCAGCCCCCAGGGGGAGCCCACCTACGAGCAGTACTTC
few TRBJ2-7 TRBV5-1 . CASSLGQIYEQYF TGCGCCAGCAGCTTGGGGCAGATCTACGAGCAGTACTTC
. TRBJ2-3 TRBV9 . CASSVDNWADTQYF TGTGCCAGCAGCGTAGATAATTGGGCGGATACGCAGTATTTT
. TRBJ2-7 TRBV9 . CASSVGLSTYEQYF TGTGCCAGCAGCGTGGGACTGTCTACCTACGAGCAGTACTTC
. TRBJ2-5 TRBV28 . CASSFLRAGETQYF TGTGCCAGCAGTTTCCTAAGGGCGGGGGAGACCCAGTACTTC
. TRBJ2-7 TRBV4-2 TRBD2 CASSQAGGRTYEQYF TGTGCCAGCAGCCAAGCGGGGGGGCGGACCTACGAGCAGTACTTC
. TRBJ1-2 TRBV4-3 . CASSQDSSNYGYTF TGCGCCAGCAGCCAAGATAGCTCTAACTATGGCTACACCTTC
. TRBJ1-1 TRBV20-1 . CSIRGDTEAFF TGCAGTATCCGAGGGGACACTGAAGCTTTCTTT
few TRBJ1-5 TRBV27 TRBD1 CASSPRQGYQPQHF TGTGCCAGCAGTCCCAGACAGGGATATCAGCCCCAGCATTTT
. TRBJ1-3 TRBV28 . CASRDSGNTIYF TGTGCCAGCAGGGACTCTGGAAACACCATATATTTT
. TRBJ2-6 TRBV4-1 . CASSQAYSGANVLTF TGCGCCAGCAGCCAAGCCTACTCTGGGGCCAACGTCCTGACTTTC
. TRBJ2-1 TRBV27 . CASSLWAGSSYNEQFF TGTGCCAGCAGTTTATGGGCTGGGAGCTCCTACAATGAGCAGTTCTTC
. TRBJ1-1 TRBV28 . CASSPWTGAVTEAFF TGTGCCAGCAGTCCTTGGACGGGGGCCGTCACTGAAGCTTTCTTT
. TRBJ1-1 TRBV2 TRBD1 CASSDNILQGAAAEAFF TGTGCCAGCAGTGATAATATTTTACAGGGGGCCGCCGCTGAAGCTTTCTTT
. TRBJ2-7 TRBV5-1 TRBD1 CASSPQRGLNEQYF TGCGCCAGCAGCCCGCAAAGGGGGCTAAACGAGCAGTACTTC
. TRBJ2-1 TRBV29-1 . CSVGGEKAYNEQFF TGCAGCGTTGGGGGGGAAAAGGCCTACAATGAGCAGTTCTTC
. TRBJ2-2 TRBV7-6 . CASSLGSTGELFF TGTGCCAGCAGCTTAGGGTCCACCGGGGAGCTGTTTTTT
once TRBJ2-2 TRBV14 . CASSSTLALLYTGELFF TGTGCCAGCAGCTCGACCCTAGCTCTGTTATACACCGGGGAGCTGTTTTTT
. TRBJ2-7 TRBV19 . CASSIDREAAFYEQYF TGTGCCAGTAGTATTGACAGGGAGGCAGCGTTTTACGAGCAGTACTTC
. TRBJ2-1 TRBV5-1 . CASSLAASSSATYNEQFF TGCGCCAGCAGCTTGGCCGCGTCGTCGAGTGCTACCTACAATGAGCAGTTCTTC
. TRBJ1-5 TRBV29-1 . CSVGGGFSNQPQHF TGCAGCGTGGGAGGGGGTTTCTCAAATCAGCCCCAGCATTTT
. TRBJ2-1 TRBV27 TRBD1 CASSLDRGYNEQFF TGTGCCAGCAGTTTGGACAGGGGGTACAATGAGCAGTTCTTC
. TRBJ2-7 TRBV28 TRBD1 CASRNRGSVFEQYF TGTGCCAGCAGGAACAGGGGTTCTGTTTTCGAGCAGTACTTC
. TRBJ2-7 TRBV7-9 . CASSLSGALQGEQYF TGTGCCAGCAGCCTATCGGGGGCCCTCCAGGGGGAGCAGTACTTC
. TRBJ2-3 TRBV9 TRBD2 CASSGGGFYTDTQYF TGTGCCAGCAGCGGCGGGGGATTTTATACAGATACGCAGTATTTT
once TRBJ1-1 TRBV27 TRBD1 CASSLDRAASEAFF TGTGCCAGCAGTTTGGACAGGGCTGCCTCTGAAGCTTTCTTT
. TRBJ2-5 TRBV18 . CASSPSVGRSGETQYF TGTGCCAGCTCACCCTCCGTTGGCAGGTCGGGAGAGACCCAGTACTTC
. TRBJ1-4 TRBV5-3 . CARRLVATNEKLFF TGTGCCAGAAGGCTAGTGGCAACTAATGAAAAACTGTTTTTT
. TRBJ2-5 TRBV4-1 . CASSQVGRETQYF TGCGCCAGCAGCCAAGTGGGGCGGGAGACCCAGTACTTC
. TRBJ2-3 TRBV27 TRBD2 CASSLSLAGADTQYF TGTGCCAGCAGTTTATCACTAGCGGGAGCAGATACGCAGTATTTT
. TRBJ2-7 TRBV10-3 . CAIRGTLSYEQYF TGTGCCATCAGAGGGACGCTCTCCTACGAGCAGTACTTC
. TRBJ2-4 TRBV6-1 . CASSEKAGLGKNIQYF TGTGCCAGCAGTGAAAAGGCAGGTTTAGGCAAAAACATTCAGTACTTC
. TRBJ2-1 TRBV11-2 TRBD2 CASSSVPSGSVNEQFF TGTGCCAGCAGCTCCGTTCCTAGCGGGAGTGTCAATGAGCAGTTCTTC
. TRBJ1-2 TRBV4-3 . CASSHGRQVLYGYTF TGCGCCAGCAGCCACGGACGACAGGTTCTCTATGGCTACACCTTC
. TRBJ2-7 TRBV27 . CASSSPLGGTYEQYF TGTGCCAGCAGTTCCCCACTGGGGGGAACCTACGAGCAGTACTTC